The 6 T cell receptor beta chains in this list originate from one sample, sequenced in a study of blood T cell repertoires in COVID-19. Sequenced by immunoSEQ multiplex PCR; TCRdb stores in-frame clones only, minus some. The sample has 200,000 to 250,000 clones, around 85% seen once. The sample was peripheral blood. The receptors were sampled from a woman between 65 and 79 years old with COVID-19, enrolled during active disease.

In this sample, this clone turned up once. The chain combines TRBV27 with TRBJ2-5; possible D gene TRBD2, 6 bases. CDR1 and CDR2 (germline): MNHEY, SMNVEV (reference sequence). This CDR3 region has 13 residues. V dropped 6 bases and J dropped 9 bases, with 17 bases sitting between them. The DNA for the CDR3 is TGTGCCAGCAGGACCTCAGGAACGGGGGCCCAGTACTTC. This translates into CASRTSGTGAQYF.

V gene TRBV14 combines with J gene TRBJ2-7; no firm D call. From germline, CDR1 is SGHDN and CDR2 FVKESK. This CDR3 is 14 amino acids long. The V end lost 0 bases, the J end lost 3 bases, and 9 bases lay between the germline ends. CDR3 region: CASSQDRDHYEQYF. DNA of the CDR3: TGTGCCAGCAGCCAAGATCGCGATCACTACGAGCAGTACTTC.

The sample holds one count of this clone. The J gene is TRBJ2-3, the V gene TRBV6-2 or TRBV6-3; 8 nucleotides line up with TRBD2. The CDR3 extends over 15 amino acids. The ends lost 2 bases at V and 6 bases at J; junction bases unmatched: 7. The germline gives CDR1 MNHEY, CDR2 SVGEGT. CDR3 in DNA: TGTGCCAGCAGTTACGGGGCGGGAGGAGGGGATACGCAGTATTTT. Translating it yields CASSYGAGGGDTQYF.

This rearrangement joins TRBV18 to TRBJ1-3; 9 bases are a match to TRBD1. The CDR3 has 16 residues. After removal of 5 bases from V and 1 base from J, the junction contained 6 bases not matched to a gene. The germline CDR1 and CDR2 sequences are KGHSH and LQKENI. The CDR3 DNA follows: TGTGCCAGCTCAAAACAGGGGGCATCGTCTGGAAACACCATATATTTT. The encoded protein is CASSKQGASSGNTIYF.

This chain links TRBV5-1 with TRBJ1-1; 7 nucleotides align to TRBD1. The CDR3 runs to 14 residues. The junction had 7 bases not matched to a gene; V was cut back by 7 bases and J by 1 base. CDR1 is SGHRS and CDR2 is YFSETQ in the germline V gene. This chain's CDR3 is CASFMGTANTEAFF. The CDR3 nucleotides read TGCGCCAGCTTTATGGGGACAGCGAACACTGAAGCTTTCTTT.

The chain employs TRBV2 and TRBJ1-5, with 7 positions matching TRBD1. The CDR3 loop spans 13 amino acids. Germline trimming cut 7 bases from V and 5 bases from J; bases unmatched to any gene: 5. Germline assignment: CDR1 SNHLY and CDR2 FYNNEI. The CDR3 DNA reads as TGTGCCAGCACGAAGGGGGCCTATCAGCCCCAGCATTTT. Encoded protein: CASTKGAYQPQHF.